Here is one TCR beta chain with its context. These data belong to a study of CD8 T cells in Susac syndrome. The CDR3 is 14 amino acids. Trimming shortened V by 4 bases and J by 1 base, and 8 bases separated the two germline ends. The germline CDR1 and CDR2 sequences are LGHDT and YNNKEL (reference sequence). The RNA input was roughly 0.45 to 1 ug, and it was reverse transcribed with random hexamers. A single record per CDR3 protein comes from TCRdb applying MiXCR to the immunoSEQ multiplex PCR reads. This sample carries some 150,000 distinct CDR3 sequences, around 96% of them seen once, and the ten largest clones take roughly 0.2%.

The specimen was CD8+ T cells from PBMCs. The chain employs TRBV3-1 and TRBJ1-3; tentative D call: TRBD1 (5 bases). The sequence was collected from a human donor with multiple sclerosis. The CDR3 DNA sequence: TGTGCCAGCAGCCCCGGGACGTCTGGAAACACCATATATTTT. This codes for CASSPGTSGNTIYF.